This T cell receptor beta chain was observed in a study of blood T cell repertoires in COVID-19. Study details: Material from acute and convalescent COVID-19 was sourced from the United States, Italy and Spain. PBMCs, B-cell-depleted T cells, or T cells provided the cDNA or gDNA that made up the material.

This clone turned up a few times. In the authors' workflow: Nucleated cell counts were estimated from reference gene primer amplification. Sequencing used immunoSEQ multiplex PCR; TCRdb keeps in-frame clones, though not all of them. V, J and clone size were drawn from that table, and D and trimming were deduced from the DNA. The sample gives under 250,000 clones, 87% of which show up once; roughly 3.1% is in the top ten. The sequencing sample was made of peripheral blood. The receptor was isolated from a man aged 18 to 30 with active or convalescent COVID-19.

CDR3 sequence (DNA): TGTGCCAGCAGCCGTTCAATGGTAGGCAATCAGCCCCAGCATTTT. The encoded protein is CASSRSMVGNQPQHF. The chain uses TRBV6-5 and TRBJ1-5; no firm D call. Germline V gene data show CDR1 as MNHEY and CDR2 as SVGAGI. The V end was cut by 6 bases, the J end by 2 bases, with 14 bases between. This CDR3 comprises 15 residues.